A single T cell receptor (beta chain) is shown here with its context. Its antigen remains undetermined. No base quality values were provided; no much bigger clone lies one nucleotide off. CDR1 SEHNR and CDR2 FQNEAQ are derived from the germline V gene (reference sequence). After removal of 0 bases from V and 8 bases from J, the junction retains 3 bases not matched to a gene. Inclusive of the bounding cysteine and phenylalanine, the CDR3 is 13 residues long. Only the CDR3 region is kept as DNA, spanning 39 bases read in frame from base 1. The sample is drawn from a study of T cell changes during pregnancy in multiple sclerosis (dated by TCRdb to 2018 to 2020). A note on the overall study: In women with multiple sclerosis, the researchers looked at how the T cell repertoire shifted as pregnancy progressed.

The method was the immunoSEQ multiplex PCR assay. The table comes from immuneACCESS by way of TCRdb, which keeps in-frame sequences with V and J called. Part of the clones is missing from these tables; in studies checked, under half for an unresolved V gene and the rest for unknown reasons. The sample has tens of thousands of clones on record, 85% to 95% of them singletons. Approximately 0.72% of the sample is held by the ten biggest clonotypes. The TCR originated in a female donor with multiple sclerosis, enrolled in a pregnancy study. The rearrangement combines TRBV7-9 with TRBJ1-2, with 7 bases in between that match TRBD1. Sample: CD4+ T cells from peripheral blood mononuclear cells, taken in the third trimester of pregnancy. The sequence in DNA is TGTGCCAGCAGCTTAGCTGGACAGGAGGGCTACACCTTC. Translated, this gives CASSLAGQEGYTF.